This T cell receptor beta chain was recovered during a study of cytomegalovirus exposure and HLA in healthy donors. Remarks on this clone: Its antigen is still unknown.

Study-wide findings and caveats: A highly shared variant cluster was judged a likely technical artifact. An assumption of roughly uniform sequencing depth across donors underlay the presence/absence analyses.

The PCR employed 60 Vbeta primers together with 13 Jbeta primers. Profiling relied on immunoSEQ multiplex PCR, and the TCRdb table lists in-frame clones only, not all of them. The sample consists of roughly 150,000 clones, over 60% of them appearing once. The CDR3 is made up of 13 amino acids. With 6 bases clipped from V and 4 bases from J, the junction kept 5 bases outside the gene matches. Germline V gives CDR1 MNHEY, CDR2 SVGAGI. Sequenced: PBMCs. The clonotype was recovered from a male donor in good health and CMV-seronegative. The gene calls are TRBV6-5 and TRBJ1-2; TRBD1 agrees at 7 bases. The CDR3 protein is CASRDRPFYGYTF. As DNA, the CDR3 is TGTGCCAGCAGGGACAGGCCCTTCTATGGCTACACCTTC.